This T cell receptor beta chain was found in a study of blood T cell repertoires in COVID-19. Study at large: Collection of acute and convalescent COVID-19 samples took place in the United States, Italy and Spain. The cDNA or gDNA used as material had been derived from T cells, B-cell-depleted T cells, or PBMCs.

The V gene's germline CDR1 is SGHTA and CDR2 FQGNSA. V was clipped by 1 base and J by 4 bases, with 11 bases between them. The CDR3 totals 16 residues. Per the original data handling: Amplification with reference gene primers provided the estimates of nucleated cell counts. Assay: immunoSEQ multiplex PCR; the TCRdb copy retains only in-frame clones and omits some. Clone size and the V and J calls come from that table; the DNA yielded D and trimming. The sample carries roughly 140,000 clones, more than 80% recorded once. The chain has TRBV7-2 and TRBJ2-6; D is unresolved. The clonotype was recovered from a woman older than 75 in a cohort sampled during active or convalescent COVID-19. Sequenced input: peripheral blood. The CDR3 DNA reads TGTGCCAGCAGCTTAGGGCCACCGCGGGGGGCCAACGTCCTGACTTTC. Translation: CASSLGPPRGANVLTF.